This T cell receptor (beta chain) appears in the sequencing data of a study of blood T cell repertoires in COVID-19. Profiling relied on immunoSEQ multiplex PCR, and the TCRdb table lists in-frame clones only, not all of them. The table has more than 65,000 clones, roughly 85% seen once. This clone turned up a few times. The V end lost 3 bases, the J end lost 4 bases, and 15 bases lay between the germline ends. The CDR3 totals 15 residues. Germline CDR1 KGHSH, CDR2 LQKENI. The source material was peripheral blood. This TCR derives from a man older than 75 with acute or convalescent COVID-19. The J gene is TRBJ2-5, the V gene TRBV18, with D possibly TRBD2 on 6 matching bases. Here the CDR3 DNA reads TGTGCCAGCTCACCCCCGGGACGGGGGAGAGAGACCCAGTACTTC. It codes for CASSPPGRGRETQYF. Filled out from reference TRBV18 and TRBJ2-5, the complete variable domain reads NAGVMQNPRHLVRRRGQEARLRCSPMKGHSHVYWYRQLPEEGLKFMVYLQKENIIDESGMPKERFSAEFPKEGPSILRIQQVVRGDSAAYFCASSPPGRGRETQYFGPGTRLLVL.